This TCR beta chain was obtained from a study of OX40 agonist ivuxolimab in advanced cancers. In the study overall: Previous treatment with anti-PD-1, anti-PD-L1 or anti-CTLA-4 therapy was allowed; 40% had received some.

Findings and caveats of the study: In the 0.1 to 3.0 mg/kg range, CD4+ and CD8+ blood T cells had expanded clonally by week 6. Among the lowest levels of clonal expansion were found in partial responders at 0.1-3.0 mg/kg. Averaged across samples, CD8+ T cells carried more expanded clones than CD4+ did.

Worth noting for this clone: Its antigen remains unknown.

Germline V gene lookup returns CDR1 SQVTM and CDR2 ANQGSEA. Deletions cut 3 bases from V and 6 bases from J, with 17 bases between. CDR3 length: 14 residues. The protocol was immunoSEQ multiplex PCR, while the TCRdb copy is restricted to in-frame clones and leaves out a portion. This table holds 70,000 to 90,000 clones, just under 85% found once. The rearrangement uses TRBV29-1 and TRBJ1-2; no clear D gene. The receptor's source is an adult with an advanced solid tumor such as melanoma, head and neck, liver or kidney cancer. The material sequenced was CD4+ or CD8+ T cells sorted from blood, taken in a trial of the OX40 agonist ivuxolimab. CDR3 residues: CSVELITGKDGYTF. As DNA, the CDR3 is TGCAGCGTTGAGTTAATTACGGGAAAAGATGGCTACACCTTC.